These 20 T cell receptor beta chains came from one sample sequenced in a study of shared clonotypes between healthy human individuals. Clones were sequenced by immunoSEQ multiplex PCR, and TCRdb holds only the in-frame ones, with some missing. The table shows around 550,000 clones, with less than 96% occurring only once. Input material: naive CD4+ T cells sorted from blood. Subset denoted: CD45RA+ positively selected. These receptors were collected from a woman younger than 45 in good health.

This chain uses TRBV11-3 with TRBJ1-1; possibly TRBD1 for D (5 bases). The germline V gene has CDR1 SGHNT and CDR2 YENEEA. There are 14 residues in the CDR3. Trimming shortened V by 2 bases and J by 4 bases, and 11 bases separated the two germline ends. The CDR3 region has the DNA TGTGCCAGCAGCTTAAGCGGGGGTAGCACTGAAGCTTTCTTT. Its translation is CASSLSGGSTEAFF.

Only one count was recorded for this clone. V gene TRBV5-4 combines with J gene TRBJ1-5; D is perhaps TRBD1 (6 bases). This CDR3 has 15 amino acids. V was pared by 6 bases and J by 6 bases, with 19 bases between. Germline values: CDR1 SGHNT, CDR2 YYREEE (reference sequence). The CDR3 coding sequence is TGTGCCAGCATCACCGGGACAAGGGCGGTTCAGCCCCAGCATTTT. It encodes CASITGTRAVQPQHF. The variable domain in full, completed from reference TRBV5-4 and TRBJ1-5, reads ETGVTQSPTHLIKTRGQQVTLRCSSQSGHNTVSWYQQALGQGPQFIFQYYREEENGRGNFPPRFSGLQFPNYSSELNVNALELDDSALYLCASITGTRAVQPQHFGDGTRLSIL.

Details on this clone: At the DNA level, this CDR3 is encoded by other sequences in the same sample as well. The chain is built from TRBV4-1 and TRBJ2-7; 9 positions match TRBD1. CDR3 length: 16 amino acids. The germline CDR1 and CDR2 sequences are MGHRA and YSYEKL. V lost 1 base to trimming and J lost 4 bases; unmatched junction nucleotides: 8. CDR3 in amino acids: CASSQVPGQGLYEQYF. Here the CDR3 DNA reads TGCGCCAGCAGCCAAGTCCCGGGACAGGGATTGTACGAGCAGTACTTC.

CDR3 in amino acids: CASSTTGEQFF. The CDR3 coding sequence is TGTGCCAGCAGCACAACTGGTGAGCAGTTCTTC. V and J are TRBV7-9 and TRBJ2-1, with unresolved D. Germline V gene lookup returns CDR1 SEHNR and CDR2 FQNEAQ (reference sequence). With 5 bases removed from V and 9 bases from J, the gap between germline ends came to 8 bases. This CDR3 contains 11 residues.

This chain links TRBV6-5 with TRBJ2-7; either TRBD1 or TRBD2 may fit D (6 bases each). Germline CDR1 reads MNHEY; CDR2 reads SVGAGI. The CDR3 is made up of 15 amino acids. Deletions cut 2 bases from V and 0 bases from J, with 11 bases between. CDR3 nucleotides: TGTGCCAGCAGTTACGGGGGGCTCGACTCCTACGAGCAGTACTTC. Amino acids: CASSYGGLDSYEQYF.

This clone appeared a few times. The chain is built from TRBV18 and TRBJ1-5; perhaps TRBD1 as D (5 bases). The CDR3 is made up of 13 amino acids. The germline V gene encodes CDR1 KGHSH and CDR2 LQKENI. V lost 5 bases, J lost 4 bases, and 9 bases lay in between. The CDR3 loop is CASSIRENQPQHF. CDR3 nucleotides: TGTGCCAGCTCAATCAGGGAAAATCAGCCCCAGCATTTT.

The chain recombines TRBV5-4 with TRBJ2-7; 8 bases fit TRBD1. With V trimmed by 2 bases and J by 0 bases, 4 bases remained unmatched. CDR1 and CDR2 (germline): SGHNT, YYREEE (reference sequence). This CDR3 contains 15 residues. The CDR3 loop is CASSFRTGSSYEQYF. In DNA, the CDR3 is TGTGCCAGCAGCTTCCGGACAGGGAGCTCCTACGAGCAGTACTTC.

The rearrangement uses TRBV15 and TRBJ1-1; no clear D gene. CDR1 and CDR2 from the germline V gene are LNHNV and YYDKDF (reference sequence). The V and J ends lost 1 base and 0 bases respectively, with 12 bases between them. CDR3 length: 16 residues. The CDR3 protein is CATSRVAGLLNTEAFF. CDR3 DNA: TGTGCCACCAGCAGAGTAGCCGGGCTCCTGAACACTGAAGCTTTCTTT. The full variable domain, in which reference TRBV15 and TRBJ1-1 provide the parts outside the CDR3, is DAMVIQNPRYQVTQFGKPVTLSCSQTLNHNVMYWYQQKSSQAPKLLFHYYDKDFNNEADTPDNFQSRRPNTSFCFLDIRSPGLGDTAMYLCATSRVAGLLNTEAFFGQGTRLTVV.

The V call is TRBV27, the J call TRBJ2-7, with TRBD1 identical over 8 bases. Germline assignment: CDR1 MNHEY and CDR2 SMNVEV (reference sequence). Losses at the gene ends were 5 bases for V and 4 bases for J; bases not matched to a gene: 7. The CDR3 is 14 amino acids. DNA for the CDR3: TGTGCCAGCAGTCAAAGGGACAGGTATTACGAGCAGTACTTC. Its protein is CASSQRDRYYEQYF.

V is TRBV30 and J is TRBJ2-3; 9 nucleotides match TRBD2. The trim removed 2 bases at V and 3 bases at J, leaving 9 bases unmatched. The CDR3 runs 16 residues. Germline V gene sequence: CDR1 GTSNPN, CDR2 SVGIG (reference sequence). The CDR3 sequence is CAWSIGGLAETDTQYF. The CDR3 DNA reads TGTGCCTGGAGTATAGGGGGACTAGCAGAGACAGATACGCAGTATTTT.

CDR3 DNA: TGTGCCAGCAGCTTAGGTACTAGCGGACTAGAGACCCAGTACTTC. Amino acids: CASSLGTSGLETQYF. The gene calls are TRBV7-6 and TRBJ2-5, with TRBD2 matching over 8 bases. The CDR3 is 15 amino acids. CDR1 and CDR2 (germline): SGHVS, FNYEAQ. Trimming cost V 1 base and J 4 bases; bases outside gene matches: 5.

The chain couples TRBV19 to TRBJ2-3; tentative D call: TRBD2 (5 bases). This CDR3 is built from 14 residues. Trimming removed 6 bases at V and 0 bases at J, with 10 bases between. Per germline, CDR1 LNHDA and CDR2 SQIVND (reference sequence). The CDR3 DNA reads as TGTGCCAGTAGAGAGGGTTGGAGCACAGATACGCAGTATTTT. Amino acids: CASREGWSTDTQYF.

V usage is TRBV5-4 and J usage is TRBJ1-1; 7 bases align to TRBD1. The J segment lost 6 bases and the V segment lost 0 bases, leaving 5 bases of the junction unmatched. CDR1 is SGHNT and CDR2 is YYREEE in the germline V gene (reference sequence). The CDR3 consists of 14 residues. CDR3 coding DNA: TGTGCCAGCAGCTTGGCCCCGACAGGGCCTGAAGCTTTCTTT. As protein: CASSLAPTGPEAFF.

This clone has only a few counts. This chain connects TRBV10-3 to TRBJ1-5; D ambiguous. CDR3 length: 15 residues. V was shortened by 0 bases and J by 5 bases, with 11 bases between the two germline ends. Germline V lookup: CDR1 ENHRY, CDR2 SYGVKD. CDR3 residues: CAISESGLSDQPQHF. In DNA, the CDR3 is TGTGCCATCAGTGAGTCGGGGTTGAGTGATCAGCCCCAGCATTTT.

V usage is TRBV30 and J usage is TRBJ2-5; 10 bases fit TRBD2. Germline assignment: CDR1 GTSNPN and CDR2 SVGIG (reference sequence). This CDR3 spans 19 amino acids. Trimming at V came to 1 base and at J to 11 bases, leaving 25 bases not matched to a gene. CDR3 in amino acids: CAWSALRTSGRSIAAEQYF. The CDR3 bases are TGTGCCTGGAGTGCACTTCGGACTAGCGGACGCTCCATTGCGGCGGAGCAGTACTTC.

The chain employs TRBV10-1 and TRBJ1-2, with 8 bases that match TRBD1. This CDR3 spans 16 amino acids. After removal of 7 bases from V and 3 bases from J, the junction contained 13 bases not matched to a gene. CDR1 and CDR2 from the germline V gene are WNHNN and SYGVQD (reference sequence). CDR3 residues: CASIKTGTGVDYGYTF. The CDR3 bases are TGCGCCAGCATTAAAACCGGGACAGGCGTCGACTATGGCTACACCTTC.

V usage is TRBV7-2 and J usage is TRBJ2-3; D unclear. CDR1 is SGHTA and CDR2 is FQGNSA in the germline V gene. The length of the CDR3 is 12 residues. V was clipped by 6 bases and J by 4 bases, with 8 bases between them. As DNA, the CDR3 is TGTGCCAGCAGGGCCACCCCAGATACGCAGTATTTT. Amino acid sequence: CASRATPDTQYF.

The chain links TRBV19 to TRBJ1-4; 9 bases fit TRBD1. The V segment lost 7 bases and the J segment 7 bases; nucleotides outside the gene matches: 10. CDR1 is LNHDA, CDR2 SQIVND, per germline (reference sequence). The CDR3 is 15 residues long. CDR3 residues: CASMRTGGAVEKLFF. The CDR3 DNA reads TGTGCCAGTATGAGAACAGGGGGCGCCGTTGAAAAACTGTTTTTT.

This clone showed up just once. V is TRBV19 and J is TRBJ2-3; 9 bases are a match to TRBD2. Trimming cost V 4 bases and J 3 bases; bases outside gene matches: 2. In germline, CDR1 is LNHDA, CDR2 SQIVND (reference sequence). This CDR3 has 14 residues. The DNA of the CDR3 is TGTGCCAGTAGTAGCGGGAGGGAAACAGATACGCAGTATTTT. It is translated as CASSSGRETDTQYF.

The chain is built from TRBV7-8 and TRBJ2-3; 7 bases map to TRBD2. Germline-derived CDR1 and CDR2 are SGHVS and FQNEAQ. This CDR3 is 16 amino acids long. After removal of 5 bases from V and 4 bases from J, the junction contained 12 bases not matched to a gene. CDR3 coding DNA: TGTGCCAGCAGCCCAGGGCTAGCGGCTAGGGCAGATACGCAGTATTTT. This translates into CASSPGLAARADTQYF.